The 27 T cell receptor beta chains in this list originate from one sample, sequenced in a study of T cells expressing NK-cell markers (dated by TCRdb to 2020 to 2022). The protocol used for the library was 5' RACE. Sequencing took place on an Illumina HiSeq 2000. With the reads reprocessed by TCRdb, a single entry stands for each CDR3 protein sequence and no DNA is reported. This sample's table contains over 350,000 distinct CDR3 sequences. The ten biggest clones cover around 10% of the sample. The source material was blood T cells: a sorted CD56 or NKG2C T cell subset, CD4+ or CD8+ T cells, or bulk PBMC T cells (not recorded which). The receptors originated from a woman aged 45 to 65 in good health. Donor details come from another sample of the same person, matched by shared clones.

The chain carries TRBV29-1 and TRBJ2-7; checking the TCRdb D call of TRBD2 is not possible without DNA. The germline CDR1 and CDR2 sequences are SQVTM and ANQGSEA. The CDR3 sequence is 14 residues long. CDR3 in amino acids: CSASGLAGGGEQYF.

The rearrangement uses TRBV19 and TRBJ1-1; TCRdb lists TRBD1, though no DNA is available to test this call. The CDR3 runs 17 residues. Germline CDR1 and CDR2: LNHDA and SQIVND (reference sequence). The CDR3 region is CASSPRPRDRDNTEAFF.

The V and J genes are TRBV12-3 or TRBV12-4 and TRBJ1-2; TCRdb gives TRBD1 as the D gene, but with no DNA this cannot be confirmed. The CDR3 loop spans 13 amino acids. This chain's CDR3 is CASRAQGDYGYTF.

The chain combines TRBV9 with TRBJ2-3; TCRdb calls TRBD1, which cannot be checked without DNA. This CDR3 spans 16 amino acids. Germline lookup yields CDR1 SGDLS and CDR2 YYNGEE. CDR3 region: CASSPRDQQRTDTQYF.

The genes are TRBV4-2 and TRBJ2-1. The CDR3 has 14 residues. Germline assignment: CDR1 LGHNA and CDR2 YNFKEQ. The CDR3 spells CASSQEVSYNEQFF.

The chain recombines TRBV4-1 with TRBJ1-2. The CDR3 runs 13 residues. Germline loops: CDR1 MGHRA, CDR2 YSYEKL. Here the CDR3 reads CASSQPGRSGYTF.

The CDR3 loop is CSALDRERVYEQYF. This rearrangement joins TRBV20-1 to TRBJ2-7; the D call from TCRdb, TRBD1, cannot be confirmed without DNA. CDR1 and CDR2 from the germline V gene are DFQATT and SNEGSKA (reference sequence). CDR3 size: 14 residues.

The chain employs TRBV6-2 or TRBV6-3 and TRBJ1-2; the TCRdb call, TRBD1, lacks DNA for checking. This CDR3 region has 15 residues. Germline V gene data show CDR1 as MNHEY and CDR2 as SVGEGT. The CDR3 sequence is CASSYSVTGPYGYTF.

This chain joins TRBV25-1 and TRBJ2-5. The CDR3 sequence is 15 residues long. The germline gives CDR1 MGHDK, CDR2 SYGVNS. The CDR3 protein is CASSSPRTGQETQYF.

The CDR3 is CSARGNRDTAYEQYF. The chain has TRBV20-1 and TRBJ2-7; TCRdb's assignment of TRBD1 cannot be checked, as there is no DNA. Germline V gene data show CDR1 as DFQATT and CDR2 as SNEGSKA (reference sequence). This CDR3 is built from 15 residues.

The CDR3 here is CASSQKPWGTSTDTQYF. V gene TRBV4-2 combines with J gene TRBJ2-3; without DNA, the TCRdb call of TRBD1 cannot be checked. The CDR3 consists of 17 residues. Germline CDR1 reads LGHNA; CDR2 reads YNFKEQ.

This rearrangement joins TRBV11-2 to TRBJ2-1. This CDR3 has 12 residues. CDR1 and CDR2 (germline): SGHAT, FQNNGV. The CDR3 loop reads CASGSPWNEQFF.

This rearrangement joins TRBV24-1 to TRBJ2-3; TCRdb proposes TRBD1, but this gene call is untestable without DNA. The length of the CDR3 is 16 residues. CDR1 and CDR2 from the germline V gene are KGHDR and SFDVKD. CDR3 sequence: CATSDPERLSTDTQYF.

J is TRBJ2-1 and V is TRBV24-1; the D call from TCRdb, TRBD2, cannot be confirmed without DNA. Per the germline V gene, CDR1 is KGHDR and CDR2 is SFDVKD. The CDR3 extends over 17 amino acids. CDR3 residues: CATSPHLTSGSYNEQFF.

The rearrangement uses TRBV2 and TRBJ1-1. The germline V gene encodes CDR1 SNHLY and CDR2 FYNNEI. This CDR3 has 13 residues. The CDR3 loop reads CATQLSRDTEAFF.

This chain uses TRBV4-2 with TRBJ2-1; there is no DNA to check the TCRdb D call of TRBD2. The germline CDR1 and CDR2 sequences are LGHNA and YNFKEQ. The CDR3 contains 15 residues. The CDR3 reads CASSSQAGGRDEQFF.

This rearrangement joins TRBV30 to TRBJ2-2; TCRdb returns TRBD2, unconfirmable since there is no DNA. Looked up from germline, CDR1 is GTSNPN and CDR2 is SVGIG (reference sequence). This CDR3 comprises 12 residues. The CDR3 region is CAGPLAAGELFF.

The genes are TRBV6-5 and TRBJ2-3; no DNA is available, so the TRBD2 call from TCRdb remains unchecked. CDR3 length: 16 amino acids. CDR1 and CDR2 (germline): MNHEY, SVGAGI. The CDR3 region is CASSYWLAGAPDTQYF.

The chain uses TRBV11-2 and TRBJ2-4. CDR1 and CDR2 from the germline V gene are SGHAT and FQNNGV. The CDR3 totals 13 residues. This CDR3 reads CASSLTVSRPRYF.

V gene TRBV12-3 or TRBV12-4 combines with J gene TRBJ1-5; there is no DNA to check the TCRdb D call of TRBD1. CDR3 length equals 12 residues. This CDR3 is CASSPLNQPQHF.

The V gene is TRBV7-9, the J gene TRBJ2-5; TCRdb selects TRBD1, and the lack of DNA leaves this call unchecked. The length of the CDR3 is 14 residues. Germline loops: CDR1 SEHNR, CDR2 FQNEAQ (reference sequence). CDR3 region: CASSYSQGQETQYF.

The CDR3 spells CASSIRGVGTEAFF. The chain employs TRBV19 and TRBJ1-1; with no DNA, the TCRdb D assignment of TRBD1 cannot be verified. CDR1 LNHDA and CDR2 SQIVND come from the germline V gene (reference sequence). CDR3 size: 14 residues.

CDR3 region: CASSRGGPQSYNEQFF. The chain combines TRBV3-1 with TRBJ2-1; the TCRdb D gene call, TRBD2, has no DNA to confirm it. This CDR3 has 16 amino acids. Germline V lookup: CDR1 LGHDT, CDR2 YNNKEL (reference sequence).

This CDR3 is CSAKEADSYGYTF. The chain is built from TRBV20-1 and TRBJ1-2; the TCRdb call, TRBD1, lacks DNA for checking. The CDR3 contains 13 residues. Germline-derived CDR1 and CDR2 are DFQATT and SNEGSKA (reference sequence).

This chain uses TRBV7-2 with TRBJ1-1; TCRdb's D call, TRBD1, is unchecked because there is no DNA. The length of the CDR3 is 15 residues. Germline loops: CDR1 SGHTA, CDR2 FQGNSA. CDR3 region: CASSLGQGRDTEAFF.

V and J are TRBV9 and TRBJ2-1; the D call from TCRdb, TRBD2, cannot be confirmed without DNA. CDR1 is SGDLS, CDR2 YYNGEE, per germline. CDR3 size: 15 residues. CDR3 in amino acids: CASSVTSGPLSEQFF.

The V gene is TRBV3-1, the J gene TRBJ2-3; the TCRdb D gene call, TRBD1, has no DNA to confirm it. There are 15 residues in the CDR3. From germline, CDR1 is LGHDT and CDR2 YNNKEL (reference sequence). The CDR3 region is CASSQEWGFGDTQYF.